This record concerns one T cell receptor beta chain sequence. Its antigen is as yet unknown. Clones were sequenced by immunoSEQ multiplex PCR, and TCRdb holds only the in-frame ones, with some missing. The repertoire holds 15,000 to 20,000 clones, with approximately 83% as singletons. This sample was taken from a study of PD-1 blockade in classical Hodgkin lymphoma. Time point: newly diagnosed, previously untreated cHL patient sample. CD4+ T cells were purified from thawed PBMCs by negative selection. Study findings and constraints: Why the repertoires differ is still unclear, perhaps disease activity or prior therapy.

Specimen: CD4+ T cells from blood. The sequence derives from a human donor with classical Hodgkin lymphoma.

CDR3 loop: CASRGGVLGGEQYF. CDR3 DNA: TGTGCCAGCCGTGGCGGGGTGCTTGGGGGAGAGCAGTACTTC. The gene calls are TRBV6-6 and TRBJ2-7; weak D call: TRBD2 (6 bases). With 8 bases removed from V and 7 bases from J, the gap between germline ends came to 21 bases. CDR1 and CDR2 from the germline V gene are MNHNY and SVGAGI (reference sequence). The CDR3 runs to 14 residues.